This is a list of T cell receptor beta chains from one sample in a study of regulatory T cells in long-lasting Graves disease. TCRdb processed the multiplex PCR reads anew with MiXCR; each CDR3 protein has one entry. The sample shows roughly 420,000 distinct CDR3 sequences, 16% of them seen only once. This sample was also put to use in a study of T cells in Graves' hyperthyroidism and ophthalmopathy.

Sequenced here: peripheral blood mononuclear cells (PBMCs), sampled at new diagnosis, from a patient treated with antithyroid drugs. The receptors originated from a woman between 18 and 30 years old with Graves disease. Each CDR3 is given with its conserved first and last residue. Each record gives: D gene, J gene, clone size, V gene, CDR3 DNA, CDR3 protein. D genes are given only for firm matches. Size values are once, few and many counts, or a class for expanded clones, and some rows have none.

NA | TRBJ1-1 | NA | TRBV4-1 | TGCGCCAGCAGCCAAGTCGGGGCTGAAGCTTTCTTT | CASSQVGAEAFF
NA | TRBJ1-5 | NA | TRBV4-2 | TGTGCCAGCAGCGTCGACACATCCAATCAGCCCCAGCATTTT | CASSVDTSNQPQHF
TRBD2 | TRBJ2-1 | NA | TRBV5-1 | TGCGCCAGCAGCCTCGGACTAGACGCCCGGAGCTCCTACAATGAGCAGTTCTTC | CASSLGLDARSSYNEQFF
NA | TRBJ1-5 | NA | TRBV6-9 | TGTGCCAGCAGTTACCAGGGCCTAAATCAGCCCCAGCATTTT | CASSYQGLNQPQHF
NA | TRBJ2-5 | few | TRBV4-2 | TGTGCCAGCAGCCAAGATCGTCTCCTATTATGGCAGACCCAGTACTTC | CASSQDRLLLWQTQYF
TRBD2 | TRBJ2-7 | many | TRBV28 | TGTGCCAGCAGTTTACTACTAGCGGAGCAGTACTTC | CASSLLLAEQYF
TRBD2 | TRBJ2-7 | NA | TRBV10-1 | TGCGCCAGCAGTCCCGGGACTACCGTCCAGGGCGAGCAGTACTTC | CASSPGTTVQGEQYF
NA | TRBJ2-7 | many | TRBV6-1 | TGTGCCAGCAGTAGGGACGTAGCCTACGAGCAGTACTTC | CASSRDVAYEQYF
NA | TRBJ2-3 | few | TRBV20-1 | TGCAGTGCTAGAACCTCAAGCGGATCAGATACGCAGTATTTT | CSARTSSGSDTQYF
TRBD2 | TRBJ2-1 | many | TRBV7-2 | TGTGCCAGCAGCCTAAGCGGGAGCCTTAATGAGCAGTTCTTC | CASSLSGSLNEQFF
NA | TRBJ2-2 | NA | TRBV10-1 | TGCGCCAGCAGTGAGTTTAGGAACACCGGGGAGCTGTTTTTT | CASSEFRNTGELFF
TRBD2 | TRBJ2-2 | NA | TRBV20-1 | TGCAGTGCTAGTCCTAGCGGGAGATGGGGGGAGCTGTTTTTT | CSASPSGRWGELFF
NA | TRBJ2-1 | many | TRBV30 | TGTGCCTGGAGTGTCCAGCGTTACAATGAGCAGTTCTTC | CAWSVQRYNEQFF
NA | TRBJ1-4 | NA | TRBV19 | TGTGCCAGTAGTCCATCGGCAGGTTTTAATGAAAAACTGTTTTTT | CASSPSAGFNEKLFF
TRBD2 | TRBJ2-3 | NA | TRBV29-1 | TGCAGCGTTGATGGGGGGCTAGCGGGAGTGGGCACAGATACGCAGTATTTT | CSVDGGLAGVGTDTQYF
NA | TRBJ1-3 | few | TRBV30 | TGTGCCTGGAGTCCAACCTTTGGGGGATTTGGAAACACCATATATTTT | CAWSPTFGGFGNTIYF
NA | TRBJ2-3 | NA | TRBV9 | TGTGCCAGCAGCGTAGAAGGTAGCGGTAGCACAGATACGCAGTATTTT | CASSVEGSGSTDTQYF
NA | TRBJ1-4 | many | TRBV2 | TGTGCCAGCAACGACATGTATGGTGAAAAACTGTTTTTT | CASNDMYGEKLFF
NA | TRBJ2-5 | many | TRBV7-8 | TGTGCCAGCAGCTTAGCTCTAGGGACGTCCGGGGAGACCCAGTACTTC | CASSLALGTSGETQYF
TRBD1 | TRBJ1-1 | NA | TRBV6-1 | TGTGCCAGCAGTGATACGGGACAGGTGGGCCAAGCTTTCTTT | CASSDTGQVGQAFF
NA | TRBJ2-6 | NA | TRBV10-3 | TGTGCCATCAGTGAGATGGGGGATGGCTCTGGGGCCAACGTCCTGACTTTC | CAISEMGDGSGANVLTF
NA | TRBJ2-3 | many | TRBV7-9 | TGTGCCAGCAGCTTAGAGGGTGGGCGGAGCACAGATACGCAGTATTTT | CASSLEGGRSTDTQYF
NA | TRBJ2-1 | NA | TRBV6-2/TRBV6-3 | TGTGCCAGCAGTTACCCGTACGCCGGGACTCAAAATGAGCAGTTCTTC | CASSYPYAGTQNEQFF
TRBD2 | TRBJ2-3 | NA | TRBV19 | TGTGCCACCACCCCGGTTGGGCTAGCGGGGCACCCTAGCACAGATACGCAGTATTTT | CATTPVGLAGHPSTDTQYF
NA | TRBJ1-1 | NA | TRBV6-9 | TGTGCCAGCAGTTACCCGAAGACAGCCTTGAACACTGAAGCTTTCTTT | CASSYPKTALNTEAFF
TRBD1 | TRBJ2-1 | few | TRBV9 | TGTGCCAGCAGCGTAGACTCTAGGACAGGGGGGAATGAGCAGTTCTTC | CASSVDSRTGGNEQFF
TRBD1 | TRBJ1-5 | many | TRBV19 | TGTGCCACTCGACTCGGACAGGGTAGTCAGCCCCAGCATTTT | CATRLGQGSQPQHF